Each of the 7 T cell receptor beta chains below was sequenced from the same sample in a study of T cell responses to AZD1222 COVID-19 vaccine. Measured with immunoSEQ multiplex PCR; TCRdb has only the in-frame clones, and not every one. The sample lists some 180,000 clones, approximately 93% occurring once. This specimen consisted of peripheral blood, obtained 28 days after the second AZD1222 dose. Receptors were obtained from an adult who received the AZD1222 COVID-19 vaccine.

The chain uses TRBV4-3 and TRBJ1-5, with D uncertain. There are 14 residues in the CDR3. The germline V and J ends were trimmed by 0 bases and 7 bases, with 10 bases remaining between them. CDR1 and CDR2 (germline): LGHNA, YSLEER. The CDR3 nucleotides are TGCGCCAGCAGCCAAGAGGCGGGGTTGCAGCCCCAGCATTTT. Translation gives CASSQEAGLQPQHF.

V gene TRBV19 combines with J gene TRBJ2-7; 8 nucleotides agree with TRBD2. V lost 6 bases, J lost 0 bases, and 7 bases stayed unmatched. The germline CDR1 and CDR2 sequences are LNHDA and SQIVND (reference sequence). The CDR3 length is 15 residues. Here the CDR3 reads CASSHPGGDSYEQYF. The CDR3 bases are TGTGCCAGTAGCCATCCCGGGGGGGACTCCTACGAGCAGTACTTC.

The CDR3 DNA sequence: TGTGCCAGCAGCTTAGGAGTGAATGGACTAGCGGGAGGGCCGGAGCAGTTCTTC. Protein sequence: CASSLGVNGLAGGPEQFF. The chain is built from TRBV11-2 and TRBJ2-1, with 15 nucleotides matching TRBD2. Germline CDR1 and CDR2: SGHAT and FQNNGV. The CDR3 runs 18 residues. V lost 1 base and J lost 10; bases outside the gene matches: 11.

The CDR3 DNA is TGCGCCAGCAGCCGCCAACCAGCTGGGGCCGCGAACACCGGGGAGCTGTTTTTT. It specifies CASSRQPAGAANTGELFF. This chain joins TRBV4-3 and TRBJ2-2; TRBD1 is a possible D gene (5 bases). Trimming left V 4 bases short and J 0 bases short, with 18 bases between. Germline-derived CDR1 and CDR2 are LGHNA and YSLEER. CDR3 length equals 18 residues.

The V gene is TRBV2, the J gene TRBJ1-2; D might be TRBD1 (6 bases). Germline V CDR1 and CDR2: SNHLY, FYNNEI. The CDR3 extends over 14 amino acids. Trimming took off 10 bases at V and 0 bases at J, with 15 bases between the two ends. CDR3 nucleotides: TGTGCCACCGCCCGACAGGCAGCTAACTATGGCTACACCTTC. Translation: CATARQAANYGYTF.

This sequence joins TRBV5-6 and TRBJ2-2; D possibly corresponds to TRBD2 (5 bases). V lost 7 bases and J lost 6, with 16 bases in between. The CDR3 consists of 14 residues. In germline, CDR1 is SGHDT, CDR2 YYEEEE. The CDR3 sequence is CASGPGVEAGELFF. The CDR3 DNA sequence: TGTGCCAGCGGTCCGGGCGTGGAGGCCGGGGAGCTGTTTTTT.

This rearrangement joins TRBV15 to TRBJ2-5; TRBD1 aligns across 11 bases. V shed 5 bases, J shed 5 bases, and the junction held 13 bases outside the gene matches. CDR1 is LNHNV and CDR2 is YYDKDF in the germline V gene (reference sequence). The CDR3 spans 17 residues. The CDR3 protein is CATSFRTGGIWRETQYF. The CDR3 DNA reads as TGTGCCACCAGCTTCCGGACAGGGGGCATTTGGAGGGAGACCCAGTACTTC.